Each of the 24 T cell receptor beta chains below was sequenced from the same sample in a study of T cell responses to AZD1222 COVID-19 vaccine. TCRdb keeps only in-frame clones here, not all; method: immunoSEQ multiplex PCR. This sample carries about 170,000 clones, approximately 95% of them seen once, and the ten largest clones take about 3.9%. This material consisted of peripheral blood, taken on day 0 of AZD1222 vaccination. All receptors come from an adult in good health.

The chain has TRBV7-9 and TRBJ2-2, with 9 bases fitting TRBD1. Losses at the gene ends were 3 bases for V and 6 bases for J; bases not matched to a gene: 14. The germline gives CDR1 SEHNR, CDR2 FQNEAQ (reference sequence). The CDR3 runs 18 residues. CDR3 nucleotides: TGTGCCAGCAGCTTTTCGGGACAGGGCGTTTTTTTTTCCGGGGAGCTGTTTTTT. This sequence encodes CASSFSGQGVFFSGELFF.

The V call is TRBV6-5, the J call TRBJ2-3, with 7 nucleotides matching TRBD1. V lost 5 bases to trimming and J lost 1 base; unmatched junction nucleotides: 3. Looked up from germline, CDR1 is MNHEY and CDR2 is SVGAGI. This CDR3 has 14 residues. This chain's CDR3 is CASSRTGGTDTQYF. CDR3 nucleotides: TGTGCCAGCAGTCGAACAGGGGGCACAGATACGCAGTATTTT.

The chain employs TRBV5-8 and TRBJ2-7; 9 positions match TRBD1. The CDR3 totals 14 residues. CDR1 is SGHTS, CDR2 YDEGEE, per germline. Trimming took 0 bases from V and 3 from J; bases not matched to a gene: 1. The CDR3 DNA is TGTGCCAGCAGCTTGGGACAGGGGGACTACGAGCAGTACTTC. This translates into CASSLGQGDYEQYF. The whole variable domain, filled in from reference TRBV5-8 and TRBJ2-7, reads EAGVTQSPTHLIKTRGQQATLRCSPISGHTSVYWYQQALGLGLQFLLWYDEGEERNRGNFPPRFSGRQFPNYSSELNVNALELEDSALYLCASSLGQGDYEQYFGPGTRLTVT.

For the CDR3, the DNA is TGCGCCAGCAGCCAAGGGACAGGGGGCTATAGACACCATGGCTACACCTTC. Its protein is CASSQGTGGYRHHGYTF. The chain links TRBV4-1 to TRBJ1-2, with TRBD1 identical over 11 bases. V shed 1 base, J shed 6 bases, and the junction held 10 bases outside the gene matches. The germline gives CDR1 MGHRA, CDR2 YSYEKL. The CDR3 spans 17 residues.

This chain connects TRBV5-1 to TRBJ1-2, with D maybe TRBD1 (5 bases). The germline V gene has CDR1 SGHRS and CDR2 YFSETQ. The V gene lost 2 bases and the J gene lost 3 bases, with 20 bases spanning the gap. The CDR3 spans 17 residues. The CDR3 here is CASSFSGPQHTDYGYTF. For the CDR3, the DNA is TGCGCCAGCAGCTTCTCGGGACCCCAACACACAGACTATGGCTACACCTTC.

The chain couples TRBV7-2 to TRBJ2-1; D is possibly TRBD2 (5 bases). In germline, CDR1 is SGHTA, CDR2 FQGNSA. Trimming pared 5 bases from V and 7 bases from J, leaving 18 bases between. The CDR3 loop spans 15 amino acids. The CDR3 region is CASSHQDYGENEQFF. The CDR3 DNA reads TGTGCCAGCAGCCATCAGGATTATGGGGAGAATGAGCAGTTCTTC.

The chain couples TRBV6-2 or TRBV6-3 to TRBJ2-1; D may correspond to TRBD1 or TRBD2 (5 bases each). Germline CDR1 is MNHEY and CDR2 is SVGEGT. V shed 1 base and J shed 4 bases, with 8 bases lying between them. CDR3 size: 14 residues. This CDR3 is CASSYWDGYNEQFF. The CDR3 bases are TGTGCCAGCAGTTACTGGGACGGGTACAATGAGCAGTTCTTC.

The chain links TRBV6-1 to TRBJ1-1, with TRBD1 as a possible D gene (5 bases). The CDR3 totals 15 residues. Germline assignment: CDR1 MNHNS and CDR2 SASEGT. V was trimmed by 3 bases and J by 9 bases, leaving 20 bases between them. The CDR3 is CASSDFGATEEKAFF. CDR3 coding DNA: TGTGCCAGCAGTGATTTCGGGGCTACAGAAGAAAAAGCTTTCTTT.

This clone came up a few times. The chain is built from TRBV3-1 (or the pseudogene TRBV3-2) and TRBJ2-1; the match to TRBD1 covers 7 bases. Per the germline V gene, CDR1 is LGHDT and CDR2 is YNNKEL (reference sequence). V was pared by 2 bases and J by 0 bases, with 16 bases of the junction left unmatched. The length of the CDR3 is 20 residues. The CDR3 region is CASSQWSIKGQAYSYNEQFF. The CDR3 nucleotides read TGTGCCAGCAGCCAATGGTCAATAAAAGGACAGGCTTACTCCTACAATGAGCAGTTCTTC.

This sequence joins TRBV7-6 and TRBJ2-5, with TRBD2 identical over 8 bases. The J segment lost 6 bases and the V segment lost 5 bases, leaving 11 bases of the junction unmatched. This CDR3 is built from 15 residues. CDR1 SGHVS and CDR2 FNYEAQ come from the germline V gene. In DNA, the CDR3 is TGTGCCAGCAGCCCCTGGGAGCGGGGGACAAAGACCCAGTACTTC. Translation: CASSPWERGTKTQYF.

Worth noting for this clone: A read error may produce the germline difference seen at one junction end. The CDR3 DNA reads TGTGCCAGTAGTAGGCAGGAGACGTGGCTCCATTTT. Encoded protein: CASSRQETWLHF. The J gene is TRBJ1-4, the V gene TRBV19; no clear D. CDR3 length: 12 amino acids. Germline V lookup: CDR1 LNHDA, CDR2 SQIVND (reference sequence).

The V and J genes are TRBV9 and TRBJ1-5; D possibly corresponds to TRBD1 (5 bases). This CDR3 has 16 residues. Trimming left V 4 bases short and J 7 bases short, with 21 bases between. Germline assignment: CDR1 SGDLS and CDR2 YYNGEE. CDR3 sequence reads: CASSSGTPSSGQPQHF. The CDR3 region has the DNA TGTGCCAGCAGCTCAGGGACGCCATCGAGTGGCCAGCCCCAGCATTTT.

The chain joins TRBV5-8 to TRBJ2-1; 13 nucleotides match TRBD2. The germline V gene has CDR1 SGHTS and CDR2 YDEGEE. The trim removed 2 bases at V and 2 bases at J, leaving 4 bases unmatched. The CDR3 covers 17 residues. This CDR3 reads CASSFGLAGAPYNEQFF. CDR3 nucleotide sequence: TGTGCCAGCAGCTTTGGACTAGCGGGAGCCCCCTACAATGAGCAGTTCTTC.

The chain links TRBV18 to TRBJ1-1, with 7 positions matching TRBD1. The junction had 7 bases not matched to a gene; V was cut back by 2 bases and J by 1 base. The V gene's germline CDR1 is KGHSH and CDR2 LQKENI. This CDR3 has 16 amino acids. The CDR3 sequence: CASSPLDRTSNTEAFF. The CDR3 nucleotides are TGTGCCAGCTCACCATTGGACAGGACATCGAACACTGAAGCTTTCTTT.

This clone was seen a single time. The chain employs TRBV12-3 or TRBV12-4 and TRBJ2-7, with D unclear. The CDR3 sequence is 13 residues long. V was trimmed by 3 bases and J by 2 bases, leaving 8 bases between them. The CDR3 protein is CASSFVVAYEQYF. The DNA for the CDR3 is TGTGCCAGCAGTTTCGTCGTGGCCTACGAGCAGTACTTC.

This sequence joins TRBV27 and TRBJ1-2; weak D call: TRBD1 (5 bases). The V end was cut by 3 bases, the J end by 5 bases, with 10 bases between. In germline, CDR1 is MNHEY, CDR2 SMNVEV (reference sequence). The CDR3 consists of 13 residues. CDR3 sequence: CASSFDSAYGYTF. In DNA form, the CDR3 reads TGTGCCAGCAGTTTTGACAGCGCTTATGGCTACACCTTC.

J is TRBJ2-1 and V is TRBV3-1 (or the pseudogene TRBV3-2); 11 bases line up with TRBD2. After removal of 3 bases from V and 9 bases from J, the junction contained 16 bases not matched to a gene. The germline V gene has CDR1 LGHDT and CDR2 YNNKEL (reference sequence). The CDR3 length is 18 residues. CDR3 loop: CASSQIPPGTSGAREQFF. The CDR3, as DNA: TGTGCCAGCAGCCAGATTCCCCCCGGGACTAGCGGAGCTCGTGAGCAGTTCTTC.

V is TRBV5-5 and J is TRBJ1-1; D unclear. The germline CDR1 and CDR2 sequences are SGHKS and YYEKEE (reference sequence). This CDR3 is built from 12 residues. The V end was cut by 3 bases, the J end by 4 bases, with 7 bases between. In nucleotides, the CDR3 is TGTGCCAGCAGCTCCCCTCTCACTGAAGCTTTCTTT. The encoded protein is CASSSPLTEAFF.

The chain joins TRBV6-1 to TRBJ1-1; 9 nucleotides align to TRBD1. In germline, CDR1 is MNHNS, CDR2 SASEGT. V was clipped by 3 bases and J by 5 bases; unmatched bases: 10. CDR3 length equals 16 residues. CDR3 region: CASSDSGTGFGTEAFF. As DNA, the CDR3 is TGTGCCAGCAGTGATTCCGGGACAGGGTTCGGGACTGAAGCTTTCTTT.

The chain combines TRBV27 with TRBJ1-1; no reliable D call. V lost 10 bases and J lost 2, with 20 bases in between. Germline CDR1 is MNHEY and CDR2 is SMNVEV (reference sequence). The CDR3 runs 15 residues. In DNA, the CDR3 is TGTGCCATCCCGGCCGAGACAAACGTTAACACTGAAGCTTTCTTT. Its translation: CAIPAETNVNTEAFF.

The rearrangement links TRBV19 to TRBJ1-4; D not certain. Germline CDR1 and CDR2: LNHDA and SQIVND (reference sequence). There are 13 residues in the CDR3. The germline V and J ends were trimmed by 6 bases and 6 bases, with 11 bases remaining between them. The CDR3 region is CASSPGVDEKLFF. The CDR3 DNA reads TGTGCCAGTAGCCCAGGCGTAGATGAAAAACTGTTTTTT. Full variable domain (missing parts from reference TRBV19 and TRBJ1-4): DGGITQSPKYLFRKEGQNVTLSCEQNLNHDAMYWYRQDPGQGLRLIYYSQIVNDFQKGDIAEGYSVSREKKESFPLTVTSAQKNPTAFYLCASSPGVDEKLFFGSGTQLSVL.

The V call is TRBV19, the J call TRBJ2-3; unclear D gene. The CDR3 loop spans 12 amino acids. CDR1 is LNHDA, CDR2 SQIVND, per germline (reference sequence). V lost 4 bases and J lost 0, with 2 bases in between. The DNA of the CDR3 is TGTGCCAGTAGTACTAGCACAGATACGCAGTATTTT. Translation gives CASSTSTDTQYF.

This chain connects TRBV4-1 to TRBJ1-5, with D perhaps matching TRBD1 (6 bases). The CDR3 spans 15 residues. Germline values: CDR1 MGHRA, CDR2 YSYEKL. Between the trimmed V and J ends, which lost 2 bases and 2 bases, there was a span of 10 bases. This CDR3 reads CASSQRQEGNQPQHF. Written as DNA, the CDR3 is TGCGCCAGCAGCCAAAGACAGGAAGGCAATCAGCCCCAGCATTTT.

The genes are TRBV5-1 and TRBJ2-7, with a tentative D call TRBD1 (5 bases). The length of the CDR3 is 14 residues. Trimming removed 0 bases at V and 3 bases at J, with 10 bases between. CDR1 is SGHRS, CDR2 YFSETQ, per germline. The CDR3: CASSLGQGGYEQYF. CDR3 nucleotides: TGCGCCAGCAGCTTGGGGCAGGGTGGCTACGAGCAGTACTTC.